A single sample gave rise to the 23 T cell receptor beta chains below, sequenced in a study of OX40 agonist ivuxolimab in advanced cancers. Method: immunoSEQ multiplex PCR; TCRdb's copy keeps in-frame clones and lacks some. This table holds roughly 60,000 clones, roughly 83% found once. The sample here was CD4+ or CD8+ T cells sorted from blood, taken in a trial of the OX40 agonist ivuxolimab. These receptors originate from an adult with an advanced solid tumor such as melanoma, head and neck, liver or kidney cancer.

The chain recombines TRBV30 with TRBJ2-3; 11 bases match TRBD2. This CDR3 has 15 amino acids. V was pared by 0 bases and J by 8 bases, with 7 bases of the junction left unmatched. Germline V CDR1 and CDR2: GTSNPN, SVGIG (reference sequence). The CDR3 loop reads CAWSVLAGGPRTQYF. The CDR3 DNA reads TGTGCCTGGAGTGTATTAGCGGGGGGGCCGCGTACGCAGTATTTT.

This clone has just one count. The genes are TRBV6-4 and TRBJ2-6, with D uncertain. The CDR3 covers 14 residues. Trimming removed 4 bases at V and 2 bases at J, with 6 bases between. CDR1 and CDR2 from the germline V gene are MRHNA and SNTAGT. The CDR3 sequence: CASSGSAGANVLTF. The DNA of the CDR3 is TGTGCCAGCAGTGGGTCTGCTGGGGCCAACGTCCTGACTTTC.

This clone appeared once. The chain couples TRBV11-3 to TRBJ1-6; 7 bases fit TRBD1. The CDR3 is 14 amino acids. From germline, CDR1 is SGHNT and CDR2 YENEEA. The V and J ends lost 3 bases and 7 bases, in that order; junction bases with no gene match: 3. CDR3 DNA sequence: TGTGCCAGCAGCTTTAGCAGGGGGAATTCACCCCTCCACTTT. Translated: CASSFSRGNSPLHF. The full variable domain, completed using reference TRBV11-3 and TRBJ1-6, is EAGVVQSPRYKIIEKKQPVAFWCNPISGHNTLYWYLQNLGQGPELLIRYENEEAVDDSQLPKDRFSAERLKGVDSTLKIQPAELGDSAVYLCASSFSRGNSPLHFGNGTRLTVT.

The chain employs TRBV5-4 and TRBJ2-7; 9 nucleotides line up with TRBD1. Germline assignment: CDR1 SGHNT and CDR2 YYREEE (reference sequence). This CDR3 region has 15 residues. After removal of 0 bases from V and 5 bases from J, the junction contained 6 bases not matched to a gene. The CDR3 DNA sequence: TGTGCCAGCAGCTTGGAGAGGGGACAGGGCCACGAGCAGTACTTC. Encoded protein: CASSLERGQGHEQYF. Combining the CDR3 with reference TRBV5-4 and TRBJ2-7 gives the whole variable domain ETGVTQSPTHLIKTRGQQVTLRCSSQSGHNTVSWYQQALGQGPQFIFQYYREEENGRGNFPPRFSGLQFPNYSSELNVNALELDDSALYLCASSLERGQGHEQYFGPGTRLTVT.

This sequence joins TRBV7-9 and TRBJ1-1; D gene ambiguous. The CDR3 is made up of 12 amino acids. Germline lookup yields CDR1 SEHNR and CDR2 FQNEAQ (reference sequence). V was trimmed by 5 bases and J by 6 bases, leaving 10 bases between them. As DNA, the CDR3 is TGTGCCAGCAGCCGAGACTTCGCTGAAGCTTTCTTT. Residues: CASSRDFAEAFF.

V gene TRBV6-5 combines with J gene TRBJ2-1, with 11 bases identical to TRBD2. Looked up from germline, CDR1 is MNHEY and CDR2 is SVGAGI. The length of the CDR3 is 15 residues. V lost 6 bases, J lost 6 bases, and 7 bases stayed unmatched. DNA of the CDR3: TGTGCCAGCAGCCGTACTAGCGGGGGCCTCAATGAGCAGTTCTTC. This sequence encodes CASSRTSGGLNEQFF.

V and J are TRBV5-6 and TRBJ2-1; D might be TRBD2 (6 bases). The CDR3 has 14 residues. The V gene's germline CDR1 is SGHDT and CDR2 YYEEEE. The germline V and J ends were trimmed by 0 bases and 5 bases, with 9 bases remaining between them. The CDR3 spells CASSLGLVDNEQFF. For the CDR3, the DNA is TGTGCCAGCAGCTTGGGACTAGTCGACAATGAGCAGTTCTTC.

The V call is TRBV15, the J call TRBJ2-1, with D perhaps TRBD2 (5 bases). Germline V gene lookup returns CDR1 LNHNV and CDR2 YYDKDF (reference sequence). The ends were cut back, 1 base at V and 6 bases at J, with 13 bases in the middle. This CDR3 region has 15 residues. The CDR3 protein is CATSRVEGWGNEQFF. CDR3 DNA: TGTGCCACCAGCAGAGTTGAGGGTTGGGGCAATGAGCAGTTCTTC.

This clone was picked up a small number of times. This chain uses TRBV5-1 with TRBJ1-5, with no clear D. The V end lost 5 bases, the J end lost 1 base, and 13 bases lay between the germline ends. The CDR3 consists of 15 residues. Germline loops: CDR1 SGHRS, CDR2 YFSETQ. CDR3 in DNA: TGCGCCAGCAGTTCGGGAGGGCTGAGCAATCAGCCCCAGCATTTT. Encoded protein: CASSSGGLSNQPQHF.

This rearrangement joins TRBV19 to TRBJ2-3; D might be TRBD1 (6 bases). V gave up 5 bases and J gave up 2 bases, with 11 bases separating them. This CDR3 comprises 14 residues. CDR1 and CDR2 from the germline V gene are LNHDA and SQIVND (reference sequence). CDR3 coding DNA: TGTGCCAGTAGTTCGGGACACCACACAGATACGCAGTATTTT. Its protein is CASSSGHHTDTQYF.

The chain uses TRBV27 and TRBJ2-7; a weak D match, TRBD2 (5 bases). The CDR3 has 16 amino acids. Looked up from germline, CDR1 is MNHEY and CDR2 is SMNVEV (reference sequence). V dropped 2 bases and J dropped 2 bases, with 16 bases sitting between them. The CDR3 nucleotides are TGTGCCAGCAGTTTACTCCGTACTAGAGCCACCTACGAGCAGTACTTC. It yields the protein CASSLLRTRATYEQYF.

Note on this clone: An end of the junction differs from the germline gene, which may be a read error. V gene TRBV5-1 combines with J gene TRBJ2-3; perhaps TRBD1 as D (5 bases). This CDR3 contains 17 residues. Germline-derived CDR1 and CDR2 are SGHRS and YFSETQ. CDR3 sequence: CASSPGGSVRVTYTQYF. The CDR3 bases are TGCGCCAGCAGCCCCGGCGGTAGTGTCAGGGTCACATATACGCAGTATTTT.

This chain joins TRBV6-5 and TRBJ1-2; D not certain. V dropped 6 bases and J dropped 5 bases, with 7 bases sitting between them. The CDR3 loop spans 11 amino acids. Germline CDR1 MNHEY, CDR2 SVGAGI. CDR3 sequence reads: CASSTGYGYTF. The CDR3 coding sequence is TGTGCCAGCAGCACCGGTTATGGCTACACCTTC.

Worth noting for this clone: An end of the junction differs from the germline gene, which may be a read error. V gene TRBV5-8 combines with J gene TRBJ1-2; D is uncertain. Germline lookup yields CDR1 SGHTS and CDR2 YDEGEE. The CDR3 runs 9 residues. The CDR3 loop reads CASSSTDKF. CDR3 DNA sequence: TGTGCCAGCAGCTCAACAGACAAGTTC.

CDR3 sequence: CASSLFGTSTYEQYF. In DNA form, the CDR3 reads TGTGCCAGCAGTTTATTCGGGACTTCGACCTACGAGCAGTACTTC. The chain joins TRBV28 to TRBJ2-7, with D possibly being TRBD2 (6 bases). Per the germline V gene, CDR1 is MDHEN and CDR2 is SYDVKM. V was cut by 1 base and J by 2 bases, with 12 bases left in between. The length of the CDR3 is 15 residues. Variable domain in full (rest from reference TRBV28 and TRBJ2-7): DVKVTQSSRYLVKRTGEKVFLECVQDMDHENMFWYRQDPGLGLRLIYFSYDVKMKEKGDIPEGYSVSREKKERFSLILESASTNQTSMYLCASSLFGTSTYEQYFGPGTRLTVT.

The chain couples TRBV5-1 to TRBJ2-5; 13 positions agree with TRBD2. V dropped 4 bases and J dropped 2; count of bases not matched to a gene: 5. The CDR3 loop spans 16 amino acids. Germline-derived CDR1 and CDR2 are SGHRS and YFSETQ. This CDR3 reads CASSLATSGGQETQYF. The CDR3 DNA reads TGCGCCAGCAGCCTAGCGACTAGCGGGGGGCAAGAGACCCAGTACTTC.

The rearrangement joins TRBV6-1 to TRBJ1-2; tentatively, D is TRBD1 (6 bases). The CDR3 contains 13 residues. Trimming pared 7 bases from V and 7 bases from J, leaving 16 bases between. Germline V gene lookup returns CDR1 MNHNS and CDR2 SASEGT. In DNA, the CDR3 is TGTGCCAGCACCCCAGGGGCCCCATCTGGCTACACCTTC. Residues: CASTPGAPSGYTF.

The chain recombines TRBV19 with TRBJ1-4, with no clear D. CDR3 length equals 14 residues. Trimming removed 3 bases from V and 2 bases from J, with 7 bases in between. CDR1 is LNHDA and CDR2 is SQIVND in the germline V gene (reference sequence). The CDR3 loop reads CASSMTDTNEKLFF. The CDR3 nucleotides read TGTGCCAGTAGTATGACGGACACTAATGAAAAACTGTTTTTT.

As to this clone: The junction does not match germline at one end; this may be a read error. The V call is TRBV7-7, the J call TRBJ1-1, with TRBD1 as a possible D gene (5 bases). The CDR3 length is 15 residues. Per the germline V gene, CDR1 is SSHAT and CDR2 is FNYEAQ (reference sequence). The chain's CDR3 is CASSLGARMNTEAFF. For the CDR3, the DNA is TGTGCTAGCAGCTTAGGGGCGCGGATGAACACTGAAGCTTTCTTT.

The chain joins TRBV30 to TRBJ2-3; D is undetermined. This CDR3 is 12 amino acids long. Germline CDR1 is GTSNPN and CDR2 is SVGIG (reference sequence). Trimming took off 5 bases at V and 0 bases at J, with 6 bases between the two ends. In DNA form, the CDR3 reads TGTGCCTGGGGTGCTAGCACAGATACGCAGTATTTT. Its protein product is CAWGASTDTQYF.

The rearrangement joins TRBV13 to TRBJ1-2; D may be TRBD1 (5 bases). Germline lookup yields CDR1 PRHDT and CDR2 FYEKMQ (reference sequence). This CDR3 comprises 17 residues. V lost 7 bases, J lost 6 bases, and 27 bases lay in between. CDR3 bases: TGTGCCAGCACCCCCCGGACACTCCAAACTTCCGGGGATGGCTACACCTTC. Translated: CASTPRTLQTSGDGYTF.

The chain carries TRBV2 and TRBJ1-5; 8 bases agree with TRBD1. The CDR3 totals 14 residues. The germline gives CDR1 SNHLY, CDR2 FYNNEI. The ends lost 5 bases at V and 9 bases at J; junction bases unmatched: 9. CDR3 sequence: CASSSGQGGVPQHF. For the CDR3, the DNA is TGTGCCAGCAGTTCCGGACAGGGCGGGGTGCCCCAGCATTTT.

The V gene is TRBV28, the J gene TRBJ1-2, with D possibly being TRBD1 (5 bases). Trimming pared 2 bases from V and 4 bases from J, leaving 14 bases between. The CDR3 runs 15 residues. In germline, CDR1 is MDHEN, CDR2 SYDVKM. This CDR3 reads CASSLGSGDVYGYTF. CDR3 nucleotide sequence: TGTGCCAGCAGTTTAGGGTCGGGGGATGTCTATGGCTACACCTTC.